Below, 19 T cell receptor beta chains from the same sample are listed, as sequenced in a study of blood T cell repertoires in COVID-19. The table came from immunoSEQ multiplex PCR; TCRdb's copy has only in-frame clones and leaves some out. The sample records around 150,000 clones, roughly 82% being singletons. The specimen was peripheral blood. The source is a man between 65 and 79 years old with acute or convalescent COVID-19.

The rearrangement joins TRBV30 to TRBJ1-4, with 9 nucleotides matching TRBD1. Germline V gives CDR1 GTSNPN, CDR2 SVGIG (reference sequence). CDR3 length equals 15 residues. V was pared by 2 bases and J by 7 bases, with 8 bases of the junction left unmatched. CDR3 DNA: TGTGCCTGGAGTCCAGGGACAGGGAGCAGTGAAAAACTGTTTTTT. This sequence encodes CAWSPGTGSSEKLFF. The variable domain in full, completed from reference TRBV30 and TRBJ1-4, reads SQTIHQWPATLVQPVGSPLSLECTVEGTSNPNLYWYRQAAGRGLQLLFYSVGIGQISSEVPQNLSASRPQDRQFILSSKKLLLSDSGFYLCAWSPGTGSSEKLFFGSGTQLSVL.

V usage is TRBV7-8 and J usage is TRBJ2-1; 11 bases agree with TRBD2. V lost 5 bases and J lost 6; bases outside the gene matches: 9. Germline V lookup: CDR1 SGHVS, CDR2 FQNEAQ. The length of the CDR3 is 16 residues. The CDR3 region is CASSREIAGGANEQFF. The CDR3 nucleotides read TGTGCCAGCAGCCGAGAAATAGCGGGGGGGGCCAATGAGCAGTTCTTC.

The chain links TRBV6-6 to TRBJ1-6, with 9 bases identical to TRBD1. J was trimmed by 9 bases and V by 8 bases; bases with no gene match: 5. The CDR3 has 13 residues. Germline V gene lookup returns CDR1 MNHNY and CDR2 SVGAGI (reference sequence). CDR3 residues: CASGQGFGSPLHF. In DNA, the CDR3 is TGTGCCAGCGGACAGGGGTTTGGTTCACCCCTCCACTTT.

As DNA, the CDR3 is TGCGCCAGCAGCTCAGTACTTATAGCGGGAGGGTCCTACAATGAGCAGTTCTTC. Translation: CASSSVLIAGGSYNEQFF. The chain combines TRBV5-1 with TRBJ2-1, with 11 bases that match TRBD2. Germline V CDR1 and CDR2: SGHRS, YFSETQ. Trimming removed 3 bases from V and 1 base from J; junction bases left unmatched: 9. The CDR3 spans 18 residues.

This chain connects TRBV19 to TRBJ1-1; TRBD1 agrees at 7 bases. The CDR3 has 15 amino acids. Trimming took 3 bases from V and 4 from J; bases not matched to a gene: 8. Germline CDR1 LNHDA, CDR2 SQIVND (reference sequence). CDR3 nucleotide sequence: TGTGCCAGTAGTATGGTGAAGGGGGCGGCCACTGAAGCTTTCTTT. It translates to CASSMVKGAATEAFF.

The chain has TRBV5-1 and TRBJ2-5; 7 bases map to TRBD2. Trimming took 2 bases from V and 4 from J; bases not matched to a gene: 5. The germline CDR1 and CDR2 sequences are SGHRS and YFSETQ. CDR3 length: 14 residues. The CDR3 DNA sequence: TGCGCCAGCAGCTTCTTAGGGGAGGGAGAGACCCAGTACTTC. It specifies CASSFLGEGETQYF.

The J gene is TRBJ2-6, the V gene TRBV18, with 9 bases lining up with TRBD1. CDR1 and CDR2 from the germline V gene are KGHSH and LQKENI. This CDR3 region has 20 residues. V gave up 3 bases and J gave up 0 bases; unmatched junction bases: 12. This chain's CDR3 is CASSPADRGVYSSGANVLTF. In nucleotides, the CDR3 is TGTGCCAGCTCACCGGCGGACAGGGGCGTTTATAGCTCTGGGGCCAACGTCCTGACTTTC.

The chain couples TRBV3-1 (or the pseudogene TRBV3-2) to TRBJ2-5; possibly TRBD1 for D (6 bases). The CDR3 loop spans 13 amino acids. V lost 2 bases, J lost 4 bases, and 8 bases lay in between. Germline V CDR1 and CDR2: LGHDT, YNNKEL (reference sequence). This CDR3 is CASSQNRAETQYF. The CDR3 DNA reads TGTGCCAGCAGCCAAAACAGGGCAGAGACCCAGTACTTC.

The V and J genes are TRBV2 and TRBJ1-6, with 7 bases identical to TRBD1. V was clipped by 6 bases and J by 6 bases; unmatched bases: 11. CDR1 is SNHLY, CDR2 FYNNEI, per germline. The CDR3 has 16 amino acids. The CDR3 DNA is TGTGCCAGCAGACCCGACAGGGTCGGGGGTAATTCACCCCTCCACTTT. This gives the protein CASRPDRVGGNSPLHF.

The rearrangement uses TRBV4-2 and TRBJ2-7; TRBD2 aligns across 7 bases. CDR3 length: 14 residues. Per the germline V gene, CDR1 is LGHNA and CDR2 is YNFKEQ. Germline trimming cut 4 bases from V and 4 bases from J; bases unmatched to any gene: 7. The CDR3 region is CASSRDWREYEQYF. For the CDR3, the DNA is TGTGCCAGCAGCCGGGACTGGCGGGAGTACGAGCAGTACTTC.

The CDR3 region has the DNA TGCGCCAGCAGCGGGGGACAGCTGAACACTGAAGCTTTCTTT. Protein: CASSGGQLNTEAFF. The genes are TRBV5-1 and TRBJ1-1; 7 bases line up with TRBD1. The CDR3 has 14 residues. Losses at the gene ends were 4 bases for V and 0 bases for J; bases not matched to a gene: 3. Looked up from germline, CDR1 is SGHRS and CDR2 is YFSETQ.

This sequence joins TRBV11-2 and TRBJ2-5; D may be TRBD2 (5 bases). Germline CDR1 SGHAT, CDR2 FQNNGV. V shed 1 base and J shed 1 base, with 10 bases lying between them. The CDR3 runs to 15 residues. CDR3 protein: CASSLAAGSQETQYF. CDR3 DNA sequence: TGTGCCAGCAGCTTAGCGGCGGGCAGCCAAGAGACCCAGTACTTC.

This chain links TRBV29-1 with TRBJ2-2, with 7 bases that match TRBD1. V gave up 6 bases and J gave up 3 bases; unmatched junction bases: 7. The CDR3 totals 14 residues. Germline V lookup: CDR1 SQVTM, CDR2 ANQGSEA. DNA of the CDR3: TGCAGCGTAACCGGGACAGATTACACCGGGGAGCTGTTTTTT. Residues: CSVTGTDYTGELFF.

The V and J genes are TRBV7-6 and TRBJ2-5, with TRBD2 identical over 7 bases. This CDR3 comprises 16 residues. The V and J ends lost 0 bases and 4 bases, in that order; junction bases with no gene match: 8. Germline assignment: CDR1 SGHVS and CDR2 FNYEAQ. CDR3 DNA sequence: TGTGCCAGCAGCTTAGCGGGCGGGGGAGTAGGAGAGACCCAGTACTTC. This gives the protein CASSLAGGGVGETQYF.

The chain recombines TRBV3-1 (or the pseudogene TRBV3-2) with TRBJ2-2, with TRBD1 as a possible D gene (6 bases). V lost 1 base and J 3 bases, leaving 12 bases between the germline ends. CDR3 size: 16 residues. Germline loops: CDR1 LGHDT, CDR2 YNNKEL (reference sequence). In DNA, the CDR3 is TGTGCCAGCAGCCAAGCTAAGGACAGATACACCGGGGAGCTGTTTTTT. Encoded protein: CASSQAKDRYTGELFF.

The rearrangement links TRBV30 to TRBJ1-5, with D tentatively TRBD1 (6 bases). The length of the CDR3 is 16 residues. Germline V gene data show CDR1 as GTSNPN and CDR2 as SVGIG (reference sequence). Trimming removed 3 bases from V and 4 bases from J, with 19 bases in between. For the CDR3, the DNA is TGTGCCTGGAGGAAACCCGGGACACCGGATAATCAGCCCCAGCATTTT. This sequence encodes CAWRKPGTPDNQPQHF. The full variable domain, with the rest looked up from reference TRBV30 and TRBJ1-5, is SQTIHQWPATLVQPVGSPLSLECTVEGTSNPNLYWYRQAAGRGLQLLFYSVGIGQISSEVPQNLSASRPQDRQFILSSKKLLLSDSGFYLCAWRKPGTPDNQPQHFGDGTRLSIL.

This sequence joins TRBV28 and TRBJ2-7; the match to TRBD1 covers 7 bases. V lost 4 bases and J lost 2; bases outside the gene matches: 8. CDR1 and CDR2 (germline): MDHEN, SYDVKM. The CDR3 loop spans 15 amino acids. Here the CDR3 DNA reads TGTGCCAGCAGTTCGACGACAGGGCCCCCCTACGAGCAGTACTTC. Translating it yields CASSSTTGPPYEQYF.

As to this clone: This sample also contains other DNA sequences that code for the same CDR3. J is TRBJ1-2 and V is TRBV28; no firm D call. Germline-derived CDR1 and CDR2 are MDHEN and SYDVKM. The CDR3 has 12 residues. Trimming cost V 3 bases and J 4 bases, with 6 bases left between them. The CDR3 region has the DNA TGTGCCAGCAGTTTGCGGGGCTATGGCTACACCTTC. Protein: CASSLRGYGYTF.

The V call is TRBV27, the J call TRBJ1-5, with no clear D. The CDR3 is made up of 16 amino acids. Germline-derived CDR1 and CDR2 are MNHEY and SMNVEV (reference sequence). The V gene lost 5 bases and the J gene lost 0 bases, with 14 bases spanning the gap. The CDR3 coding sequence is TGTGCCAGCAGTCCGGCAAGACTGACTAGCAATCAGCCCCAGCATTTT. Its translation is CASSPARLTSNQPQHF.